This TCR beta chain was profiled in a study of blood T cell repertoires in COVID-19. Turning to the study itself: COVID-19 samples from acute and convalescent phases originated in the United States, Italy and Spain. PBMCs, B-cell-depleted T cells, or T cells were the source of the cDNA or gDNA that made up the material.

Sequencing used immunoSEQ multiplex PCR; TCRdb keeps in-frame clones, though not all of them. The sample consists of roughly 30,000 clones, 75% to 90% of them appearing once. Trimming pared 2 bases from V and 1 base from J, leaving 15 bases between. CDR3 length: 16 amino acids. The germline V gene has CDR1 MNHEY and CDR2 SVGEGT. Material: peripheral blood. This sequence joins TRBV6-2 or TRBV6-3 and TRBJ2-7, with D perhaps TRBD1 (5 bases). This TCR was sampled from a human donor with acute or convalescent COVID-19. The donor label of this sample is uncertain. The CDR3 spells CASSYGSGRTSYEQYF. As DNA, the CDR3 is TGTGCCAGCAGTTACGGGTCAGGGCGAACTTCCTACGAGCAGTACTTC.